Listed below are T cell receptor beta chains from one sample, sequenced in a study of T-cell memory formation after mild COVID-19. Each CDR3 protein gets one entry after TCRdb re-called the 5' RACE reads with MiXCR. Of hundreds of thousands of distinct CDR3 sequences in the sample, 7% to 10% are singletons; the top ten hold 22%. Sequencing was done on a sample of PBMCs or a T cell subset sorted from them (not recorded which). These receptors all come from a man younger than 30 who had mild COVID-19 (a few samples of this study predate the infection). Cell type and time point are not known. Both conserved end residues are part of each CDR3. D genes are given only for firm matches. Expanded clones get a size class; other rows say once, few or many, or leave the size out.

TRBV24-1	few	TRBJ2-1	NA	TGTGCCACCAGTAAAGCGGCAGACAATGAGCAGTTCTTC	CATSKAADNEQFF
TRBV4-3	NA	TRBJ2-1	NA	TGCGCCAGCAGCCCCCAGGACACGGCAGCGGATAATGAGCAGTTCTTC	CASSPQDTAADNEQFF
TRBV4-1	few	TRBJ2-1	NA	TGCGCCAGCAGCCAAGTTCGAAGGGGGGGGAGAAATGAGCAGTTCTTC	CASSQVRRGGRNEQFF
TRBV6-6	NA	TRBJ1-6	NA	TGTGCCAGCCTGTGGGGGGACCGTAATTCACCCCTCCACTTT	CASLWGDRNSPLHF
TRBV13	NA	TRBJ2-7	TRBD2	TGTGCCAGCAGCCCCGGAGAGCGGGGGCCCCTCCTCGAGCAGTACTTC	CASSPGERGPLLEQYF
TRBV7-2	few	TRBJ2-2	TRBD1	TGTGCCAGCAGTCCTAACAGGGGGCAGAAAACCGGGGAGCTGTTTTTT	CASSPNRGQKTGELFF
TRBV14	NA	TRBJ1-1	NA	TGTGCCAGCAGCCAAGGGACCCGACGGAGGAACACTGAAGCTTTCTTT	CASSQGTRRRNTEAFF
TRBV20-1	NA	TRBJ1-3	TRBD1	TGCAGTGCTTCCTCCGGGACAGGGAGCACTGGAAACACCATATATTTT	CSASSGTGSTGNTIYF
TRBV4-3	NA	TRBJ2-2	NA	TGCGCCAGCAGCCAAGAGACAGGGAACACCGGGGAGCTGTTTTTT	CASSQETGNTGELFF
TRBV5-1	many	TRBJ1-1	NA	TGCGCCAGCAGCTTGGACAGGGTAACTGAAGCTTTCTTT	CASSLDRVTEAFF
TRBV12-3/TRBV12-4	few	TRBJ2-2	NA	TGTGCCAGCAGTTTAGGAGGGGGGTGGAACACCGGGGAGCTGTTTTTT	CASSLGGGWNTGELFF
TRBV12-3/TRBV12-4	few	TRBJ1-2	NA	TGTGCCAGCAGCCGAAGTCGGGGTCATGGCTACACCTTC	CASSRSRGHGYTF
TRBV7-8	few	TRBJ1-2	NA	TGTGCCAGCAGCCCCATAGCCGGGCAAGGGTCCAATGGCTACACCTTC	CASSPIAGQGSNGYTF
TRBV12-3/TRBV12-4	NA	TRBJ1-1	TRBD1	TGTGCCAGCGGGGGGGGCCCCGGGACAGGGGCCCGGACGCTCAACTTT	CASGGGPGTGARTLNF
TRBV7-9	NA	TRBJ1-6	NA	TGTGCCAGCAGCTTTGGACTTTCCATGAGCTCCTATAATTCACCCCTCCACTTT	CASSFGLSMSSYNSPLHF
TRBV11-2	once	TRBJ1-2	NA	TGTGCCAGCAGCCCAATCGGGGGGCGCGACTATGGCTACACCTTC	CASSPIGGRDYGYTF
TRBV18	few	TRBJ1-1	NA	TGTGCCAGCTCCCCAGTTGAGAACACTAGGAACACTGAAGCTTTCTTT	CASSPVENTRNTEAFF
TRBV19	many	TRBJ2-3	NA	TGTGCCAGTAGTATTCCCGGTCTCACAGATACGCAGTATTTT	CASSIPGLTDTQYF
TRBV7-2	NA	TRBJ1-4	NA	TGTGCCAGCAGCTTAGACGGTAGTAATGAAAAACTGTTTTTT	CASSLDGSNEKLFF
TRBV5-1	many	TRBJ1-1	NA	TGCGCCAGCAGCTTGAAACTTGAGACTGAAGCTTTCTTT	CASSLKLETEAFF
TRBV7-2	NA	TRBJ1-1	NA	TGTGCCAGCAGCCCACGACAGAAACTCACTGAAGCTTTCTTT	CASSPRQKLTEAFF
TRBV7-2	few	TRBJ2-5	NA	TGTGCCAGCAGCTTACTAACGTCCCGAGAGACCCAGTACTTC	CASSLLTSRETQYF
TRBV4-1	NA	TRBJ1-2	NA	TGCGCCAGCAGCCCCCCGCCCACAGGGACCTATGGCTACACCTTC	CASSPPPTGTYGYTF
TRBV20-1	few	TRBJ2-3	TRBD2	TGCAGACGGGGGGGCGCAGATACGCAGTATTTT	CRRGGADTQYF
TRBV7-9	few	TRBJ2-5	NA	TGTGCCAGCAGCTCAAACCGGGACCGCGGCGTTGTGGAGACCCAGTACTTC	CASSSNRDRGVVETQYF
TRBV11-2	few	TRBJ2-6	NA	TGTGCCAGCAGTTTTGGGCGTGGGGGGGCCAACGTCCTGACTTTC	CASSFGRGGANVLTF
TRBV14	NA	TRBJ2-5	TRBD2	TGTGCCAGCAGCCTCTACTACGAGCGGGGGGCACGGGAGACCCAGTACTTC	CASSLYYERGARETQYF
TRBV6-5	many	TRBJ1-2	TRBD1	TGTGCCAGCAGTTACCGGGGGACAGGAGTTTTCTATGGCTACACCTTC	CASSYRGTGVFYGYTF
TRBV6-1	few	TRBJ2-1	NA	TGTGCCAGCAGTACTCCGGGCCCCCGATACAAGAATGAGCAGTTCTTC	CASSTPGPRYKNEQFF
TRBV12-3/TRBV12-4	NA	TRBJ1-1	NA	TGTGCCAGCAGTTTAATGATGACTGAAGCTTTCTTT	CASSLMMTEAFF
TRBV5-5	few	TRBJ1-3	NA	TGTGCCAGCAGCCCCGACCCTCACTCTGGAAACACCATATATTTT	CASSPDPHSGNTIYF
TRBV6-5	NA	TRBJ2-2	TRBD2	TGTGCCAGCAGTTATGGATGGCTAGCGGCCAACACCGGGGAGCTGTTTTTT	CASSYGWLAANTGELFF
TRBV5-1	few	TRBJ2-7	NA	TGCGCCAGCAGCTTGGCTCCACAGGGACCCTACGAGCAGTACTTC	CASSLAPQGPYEQYF
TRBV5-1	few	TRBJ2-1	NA	TGCGCCAGCAGCAGTCCGGGGGCGGGTGAGCAGTTCTTC	CASSSPGAGEQFF
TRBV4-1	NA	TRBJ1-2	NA	TGCGCCAGCAGCCAAGAAAGTGGTTACGACTATGGCTACACCTTC	CASSQESGYDYGYTF
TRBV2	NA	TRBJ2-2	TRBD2	TGTGCCAGCACCCGACTAGCGGGGGGAACCGGGGAGCTGTTTTTT	CASTRLAGGTGELFF
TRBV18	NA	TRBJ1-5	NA	TGTGCCAGCTCGCCAGGGCTTAACAATCAGCCCCAGCATTTT	CASSPGLNNQPQHF
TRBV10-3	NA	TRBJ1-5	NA	TGTGCCATCAGTGCAGATTCGGGGGATCAGCCCCAGCATTTT	CAISADSGDQPQHF
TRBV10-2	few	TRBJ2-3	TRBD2	TGCGCCAGCAGAACTAGCGGGGGGGTCACAGATACGCAGTATTTT	CASRTSGGVTDTQYF
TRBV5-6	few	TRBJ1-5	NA	TGTGCCAGCAGCTTGTGGGCCACCGGCTATAGCAATCAGCCCCAGCATTTT	CASSLWATGYSNQPQHF
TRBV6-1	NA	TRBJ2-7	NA	TGTGCCAGCAGTGAATCAGGTCCCAGGGAGCAGTACTTC	CASSESGPREQYF
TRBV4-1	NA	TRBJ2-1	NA	TGCGCCAGCAGCCAAATACTAGCCCTCAATGAGCAGTTCTTC	CASSQILALNEQFF
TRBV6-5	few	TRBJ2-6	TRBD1	TGTGCCAGCAGTCTCCAGGGGGTCACCGGGGCCAACGTCCTGACTTTC	CASSLQGVTGANVLTF
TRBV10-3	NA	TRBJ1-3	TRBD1	TGTGCCATCAGAGGGACAGGGAGCTCTGGAAACACCATATATTTT	CAIRGTGSSGNTIYF
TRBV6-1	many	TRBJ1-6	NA	TGTGCCAGCAGTGAAAAGGGCAGGGCCCATAATTCACCCCTCCACTTT	CASSEKGRAHNSPLHF
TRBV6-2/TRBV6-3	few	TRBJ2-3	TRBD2	TGTGCCAGCGGCTGGACTAGCGGGGGGCAAGATACGCAGTATTTT	CASGWTSGGQDTQYF
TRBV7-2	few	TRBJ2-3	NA	TGTGCCAGCAGCTTAGCGGGTAGAGGGAACTCAGATACGCAGTATTTT	CASSLAGRGNSDTQYF
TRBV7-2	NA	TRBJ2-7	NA	TGTGCCAGCAGCTTAGACACAGGGTACTACGAGCAGTACTTC	CASSLDTGYYEQYF
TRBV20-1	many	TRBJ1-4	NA	TGCAGTGCTAGAGACCCCTTAGATGAAAAACTGTTTTTT	CSARDPLDEKLFF
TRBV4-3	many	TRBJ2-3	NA	TGCGCCAGCAGCCAGGACAGTGCAGATACGCAGTATTTT	CASSQDSADTQYF
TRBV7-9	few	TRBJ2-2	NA	TGTGCCAGCAGCTCGAACCGGGACACAAACACCGGGGAGCTGTTTTTT	CASSSNRDTNTGELFF
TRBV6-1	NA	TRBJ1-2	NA	TGTGCCAGCAGCCAGGGGTACTATGGCTACACCTTC	CASSQGYYGYTF
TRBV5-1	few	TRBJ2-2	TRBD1	TGCGCCAGCAGCTGGGACAGGCATCCAGGGGAGCTGTTTTTT	CASSWDRHPGELFF
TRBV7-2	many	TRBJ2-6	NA	TGTGCCAGCAGAGGGTATCTAGGGAACGGGGCCAACGTCCTGACTTTC	CASRGYLGNGANVLTF